Listed here is a single T cell receptor (beta chain). V was shortened by 4 bases and J by 7 bases, with 11 bases between the two germline ends. CDR1 is MRHNA and CDR2 is SNTAGT in the germline V gene. The CDR3 loop spans 14 amino acids. The repertoire was sequenced with immunoSEQ multiplex PCR; TCRdb's copy has only in-frame clones and lacks some. The data hold about 320,000 clones, with around 90% observed a single time. These data are taken from a study of blood T cell repertoires in COVID-19. In the study overall: In each case, the material was cDNA or gDNA derived from T cells, B-cell-depleted T cells, or PBMCs.

Each participant's cohort was designated according to participant-reported clinical history. Recovery among Cohort 3 donors was established by two negative PCRs, clearance, or symptom resolution. Specimen: PBMCs or T cells enriched from blood (not recorded which). The clonotype originates from a woman in her twenties or thirties who had recovered from COVID-19. The V call is TRBV6-4, the J call TRBJ1-6, with D possibly TRBD1 on 6 matching bases. The CDR3 sequence: CASSADRKNSPLHF. CDR3 nucleotides: TGTGCCAGCAGTGCGGACAGAAAGAATTCACCCCTCCACTTT.